The subject of this entry is one T cell receptor beta chain. The antigen is not known. Germline V CDR1 and CDR2: SNHLY, FYNNEI. There are 17 residues in the CDR3. After removal of 5 bases from V and 3 bases from J, the junction contained 9 bases not matched to a gene. The sample originates from a study of cytomegalovirus exposure and HLA in healthy donors. Study-level information: Unique TCRs numbering about 85 million, obtained from HLA-typed donors, made up an early data release.

A multiplex PCR was run with 60 Vbeta primers and 13 Jbeta primers. Clones were sequenced by immunoSEQ multiplex PCR, and TCRdb holds only the in-frame ones, with some missing. The sample records 150,000 to 200,000 clones, approximately 83% being singletons. Study-wide points: It is likely that the observed cluster of highly shared sequence variants was a sequencing artifact. In a later analysis, an Asian-associated ancestry cluster reportedly showed fewer N-insertions than the roughly 690-donor mean.

The chain links TRBV2 to TRBJ2-5; 13 bases match TRBD2. This TCR came from a man younger than 30 in good health and CMV-seropositive. The sample consisted of PBMCs. The DNA for the CDR3 is TGTGCCAGCAGTATACTAGCGGGGGGGCCTAGGGAAGAGACCCAGTACTTC. Residues: CASSILAGGPREETQYF.